The 26 T cell receptor beta chains given below trace back to one sample, sequenced in a study of PD-1 blockade in classical Hodgkin lymphoma. The time point is: cycle 4 day 1 (C4D1), after 5 to 7 weeks of nivolumab. Each patient's relapse followed autologous stem cell transplantation, and brentuximab vedotin exposure varied. Profiled with immunoSEQ multiplex PCR; TCRdb holds only in-frame clones, not every one. Counted here are about 32,000 clones, 81% occurring once; the ten biggest clones make up about 15%. Specimen: peripheral blood mononuclear cells (PBMCs), collected before the fourth cycle of nivolumab. Receptors originate from a human donor with classical Hodgkin lymphoma.

The sample holds a few counts of this clone. CDR3 coding DNA: TGTGCCAGCGTAGGGACAGGGCTACACGAGCAGTACTTC. Translating it yields CASVGTGLHEQYF. The rearrangement links TRBV6-1 to TRBJ2-7, with 9 bases lining up with TRBD1. Germline V gene sequence: CDR1 MNHNS, CDR2 SASEGT. This CDR3 region has 13 residues. V shed 8 bases, J shed 5 bases, and the junction held 7 bases outside the gene matches.

This CDR3 is CASSSSYYEQYF. CDR3 nucleotides: TGTGCCAGCAGCTCCTCCTACTACGAGCAGTACTTC. J is TRBJ2-7 and V is TRBV7-2, with no clear D. CDR1 SGHTA and CDR2 FQGNSA come from the germline V gene. The ends were cut back, 4 bases at V and 3 bases at J, with 7 bases in the middle. This CDR3 spans 12 amino acids.

The rearrangement joins TRBV10-3 to TRBJ1-5; D not resolved. The CDR3 has 13 amino acids. V was shortened by 1 base and J by 4 bases, with 5 bases between the two germline ends. Germline-derived CDR1 and CDR2 are ENHRY and SYGVKD. The CDR3 is CAISEYTNQPQHF. The CDR3 DNA is TGTGCCATCAGTGAGTACACAAATCAGCCCCAGCATTTT.

This sequence joins TRBV29-1 and TRBJ1-5; a weak D match, TRBD1 (6 bases). There are 13 residues in the CDR3. Germline V gene data show CDR1 as SQVTM and CDR2 as ANQGSEA. V was shortened by 5 bases and J by 2 bases, with 10 bases between the two germline ends. CDR3 coding DNA: TGCAGCGTTAAGGGGGTGGGCAATCAGCCCCAGCATTTT. This translates into CSVKGVGNQPQHF. Drawing the rest from reference TRBV29-1 and TRBJ1-5, the complete variable domain is SAVISQKPSRDICQRGTSLTIQCQVDSQVTMMFWYRQQPGQSLTLIATANQGSEATYESGFVIDKFPISRPNLTFSTLTVSNMSPEDSSIYLCSVKGVGNQPQHFGDGTRLSIL.

The V gene is TRBV30, the J gene TRBJ2-7; D uncertain. The CDR3 extends over 14 amino acids. V lost 0 bases to trimming and J lost 3 bases, with 12 bases between them. Germline V gene lookup returns CDR1 GTSNPN and CDR2 SVGIG (reference sequence). The CDR3 nucleotides are TGTGCCTGGAGTGTACGGGCTATCCTCTACGAGCAGTACGTC. Amino acid sequence: CAWSVRAILYEQYV.

This sequence joins TRBV5-1 and TRBJ2-7; 9 positions match TRBD1. The CDR3 has 16 residues. The J segment lost 3 bases and the V segment lost 4 bases, leaving 11 bases of the junction unmatched. The germline CDR1 and CDR2 sequences are SGHRS and YFSETQ. Written as DNA, the CDR3 is TGCGCCAGCAGCAACGACAGGGGGAGACGTTACTACGAGCAGTACTTC. Amino acids: CASSNDRGRRYYEQYF.

The genes are TRBV7-2 and TRBJ2-3, with 11 positions matching TRBD2. V trimming: 5 bases; J trimming: 2 bases; junction bases outside the gene matches: 3. CDR1 and CDR2 from the germline V gene are SGHTA and FQGNSA. The CDR3 extends over 15 amino acids. CDR3 loop: CASSLSGRVTDTQYF. The CDR3 coding sequence is TGTGCCAGCAGCCTTAGCGGGAGGGTCACAGATACGCAGTATTTT.

As to this clone: The likely explanation is a read error, given a far larger clone one base away. The chain carries TRBV6-1 and TRBJ1-2, with 9 bases identical to TRBD1. The CDR3 totals 16 residues. The ends lost 2 bases at V and 8 bases at J; junction bases unmatched: 12. Per germline, CDR1 MNHNS and CDR2 SASEGT. The CDR3 nucleotides are TGTGCCAGCAGTGAATGGGGGGGGAACAGGGGGCTGGGCTACACCTTC. As protein: CASSEWGGNRGLGYTF.

This clone has a single count. The V call is TRBV19, the J call TRBJ1-2; D is unresolved. Trimming left V 3 bases short and J 1 base short, with 6 bases between. CDR1 is LNHDA and CDR2 is SQIVND in the germline V gene (reference sequence). The CDR3 is 13 amino acids. The DNA for the CDR3 is TGTGCCAGTAGTATCAAAGTTAACTATGGCTACACCTTC. Residues: CASSIKVNYGYTF.

V and J are TRBV19 and TRBJ2-3; D remains ambiguous. CDR1 is LNHDA, CDR2 SQIVND, per germline (reference sequence). The CDR3 extends over 13 amino acids. V was clipped by 11 bases and J by 3 bases, with 15 bases between them. CDR3 amino acids: CASQGLSTDTQYF. CDR3 coding DNA: TGTGCCTCCCAAGGGCTAAGTACAGATACGCAGTATTTT.

V and J are TRBV28 and TRBJ2-2; TRBD2 matches 7 bases. V was pared by 3 bases and J by 6 bases, with 7 bases of the junction left unmatched. Germline CDR1 reads MDHEN; CDR2 reads SYDVKM. This CDR3 region has 15 residues. The CDR3 sequence: CASSFAGVQSGELFF. CDR3 coding DNA: TGTGCCAGCAGTTTCGCGGGAGTGCAATCCGGGGAGCTGTTTTTT.

This clone was seen more than once but under ten times. The rearrangement links TRBV11-2 to TRBJ1-1; no firm D call. The CDR3 covers 15 residues. Germline assignment: CDR1 SGHAT and CDR2 FQNNGV. V was clipped by 1 base and J by 0 bases, with 9 bases between them. The CDR3 spells CASSLVRGLNTEAFF. The CDR3 DNA reads TGTGCCAGCAGCTTAGTTAGAGGTCTGAACACTGAAGCTTTCTTT.

This clone was counted only a few times. The V and J genes are TRBV29-1 and TRBJ1-2; 8 nucleotides line up with TRBD1. V was clipped by 7 bases and J by 7 bases; unmatched bases: 5. Germline V lookup: CDR1 SQVTM, CDR2 ANQGSEA. The CDR3 consists of 11 residues. CDR3 protein: CSERQGPGYTF. Here the CDR3 DNA reads TGCAGCGAGAGACAGGGGCCTGGCTACACCTTC. Looking up the rest from reference TRBV29-1 and TRBJ1-2 gives the full variable domain: SAVISQKPSRDICQRGTSLTIQCQVDSQVTMMFWYRQQPGQSLTLIATANQGSEATYESGFVIDKFPISRPNLTFSTLTVSNMSPEDSSIYLCSERQGPGYTFGSGTRLTVV.

The chain carries TRBV28 and TRBJ1-2; D remains ambiguous. Trimming shortened V by 2 bases and J by 6 bases, and 13 bases separated the two germline ends. CDR1 and CDR2 from the germline V gene are MDHEN and SYDVKM. The CDR3 loop spans 14 amino acids. The CDR3 loop reads CASSLGGVLNGYTF. The DNA of the CDR3 is TGTGCCAGCAGTTTAGGAGGAGTTCTGAATGGCTACACCTTC.

In its sample, this clone was seen once. V and J are TRBV11-2 and TRBJ2-2; no reliable D call. The CDR3 is made up of 13 amino acids. The germline gives CDR1 SGHAT, CDR2 FQNNGV. Trimming removed 3 bases at V and 6 bases at J, with 8 bases between. CDR3 in amino acids: CASSLLSPGELFF. The CDR3 nucleotides read TGTGCCAGCAGCTTGCTGTCCCCCGGGGAGCTGTTTTTT.

This clone was recorded a few times. This chain connects TRBV4-2 to TRBJ1-1; D is uncertain. The CDR3 totals 13 residues. The ends were cut back, 2 bases at V and 5 bases at J, with 9 bases in the middle. The germline CDR1 and CDR2 sequences are LGHNA and YNFKEQ. The CDR3 DNA sequence: TGTGCCAGCAGCCAAAGCTGGGTTACTGAAGCTTTCTTT. This sequence encodes CASSQSWVTEAFF.

This clone was seen a single time. The V gene is TRBV28, the J gene TRBJ1-3; D is unresolved. The CDR3 is made up of 16 amino acids. The germline V and J ends were trimmed by 7 bases and 1 base, with 17 bases remaining between them. Looked up from germline, CDR1 is MDHEN and CDR2 is SYDVKM. The CDR3 reads CASTINLSNSGNTIYF. In DNA form, the CDR3 reads TGTGCCAGCACCATCAACCTATCGAATTCTGGAAACACCATATATTTT. The full variable domain, in which reference TRBV28 and TRBJ1-3 provide the parts outside the CDR3, is DVKVTQSSRYLVKRTGEKVFLECVQDMDHENMFWYRQDPGLGLRLIYFSYDVKMKEKGDIPEGYSVSREKKERFSLILESASTNQTSMYLCASTINLSNSGNTIYFGEGSWLTVV.

This chain joins TRBV28 and TRBJ2-2; D possibly matches TRBD1 or TRBD2 (7 bases each). The CDR3 is 17 amino acids. The V and J ends lost 4 bases and 1 base respectively, with 16 bases between them. Germline V gives CDR1 MDHEN, CDR2 SYDVKM. The CDR3 DNA reads as TGTGCCAGCAGTTCACCAGCAGGGGGGGAGAACACCGGGGAGCTGTTTTTT. It translates to CASSSPAGGENTGELFF. The variable domain in full, completed from reference TRBV28 and TRBJ2-2, reads DVKVTQSSRYLVKRTGEKVFLECVQDMDHENMFWYRQDPGLGLRLIYFSYDVKMKEKGDIPEGYSVSREKKERFSLILESASTNQTSMYLCASSSPAGGENTGELFFGEGSRLTVL.

The rearrangement uses TRBV27 and TRBJ1-5; perhaps TRBD1 as D (6 bases). Germline V gene data show CDR1 as MNHEY and CDR2 as SMNVEV (reference sequence). With 1 base removed from V and 7 bases from J, the gap between germline ends came to 23 bases. This CDR3 spans 18 amino acids. CDR3 nucleotide sequence: TGTGCCAGCAGTTTATTTGGACGGCCACGGGCGGGGGGCCAGCCCCAGCATTTT. Residues: CASSLFGRPRAGGQPQHF.

The DNA for the CDR3 is TGTGCCTGGAAGCCCCCGGGACAGGCGGGTGGCTACACCTTC. This translates into CAWKPPGQAGGYTF. The chain employs TRBV30 and TRBJ1-2; 8 bases map to TRBD1. V shed 4 bases, J shed 7 bases, and the junction held 11 bases outside the gene matches. Germline-derived CDR1 and CDR2 are GTSNPN and SVGIG (reference sequence). The CDR3 runs 14 residues.

This chain uses TRBV13 with TRBJ2-5; a weak D match, TRBD2 (6 bases). The length of the CDR3 is 13 residues. Trimming stripped 4 bases from V and 6 bases from J, with 12 bases between. In germline, CDR1 is PRHDT, CDR2 FYEKMQ (reference sequence). CDR3 bases: TGTGCCAGCAGCTACGGGCGGGGAAAGACCCAGTACTTC. It yields the protein CASSYGRGKTQYF.

J is TRBJ1-4 and V is TRBV15; D is unresolved. The germline V gene encodes CDR1 LNHNV and CDR2 YYDKDF (reference sequence). V lost 1 base and J 5 bases, leaving 8 bases between the germline ends. This CDR3 region has 14 residues. The CDR3 region has the DNA TGTGCCACCAGCAGAGGATTTCTGAATGAAAAACTGTTTTTT. Its protein is CATSRGFLNEKLFF.

CDR3 amino acids: CASSGPQIGEQYF. The CDR3, as DNA: TGTGCCAGCAGCGGACCACAGATTGGCGAGCAGTACTTC. The gene calls are TRBV5-4 and TRBJ2-7; unclear D gene. CDR1 and CDR2 (germline): SGHNT, YYREEE (reference sequence). The CDR3 is 13 amino acids. Deletions cut 4 bases from V and 6 bases from J, with 14 bases between.

The V and J genes are TRBV28 and TRBJ1-1; 9 bases agree with TRBD1. This CDR3 region has 16 residues. The junction had 11 bases not matched to a gene; V was cut back by 3 bases and J by 6 bases. Germline V gene sequence: CDR1 MDHEN, CDR2 SYDVKM. The chain's CDR3 is CASSLSRGTGYSEAFF. CDR3 coding DNA: TGTGCCAGCAGTTTGTCTCGGGGGACAGGGTATTCTGAAGCTTTCTTT.

V gene TRBV29-1 combines with J gene TRBJ2-5; 9 bases are shared with TRBD1. This CDR3 contains 13 residues. Germline-derived CDR1 and CDR2 are SQVTM and ANQGSEA. Unmatched junction bases numbered 7, after V lost 6 bases and J lost 5 bases. Here the CDR3 DNA reads TGCAGCGTCGCAGGACAGGGGCCGGAGACCCAGTACTTC. This sequence encodes CSVAGQGPETQYF.

In its sample, this clone was seen once. The chain recombines TRBV7-2 with TRBJ2-6, with D possibly TRBD1 on 5 matching bases. V was cut by 3 bases and J by 0 bases, with 12 bases left in between. The CDR3 consists of 17 residues. Germline V gene sequence: CDR1 SGHTA, CDR2 FQGNSA. The CDR3 loop reads CASSLGRGSSGANVLTF. The CDR3 nucleotides are TGTGCCAGCAGCTTGGGGCGCGGAAGCTCTGGGGCCAACGTCCTGACTTTC.